These 3 T cell receptor beta chains came from one sample sequenced in a study of T cells expressing NK-cell markers. TCRdb processed the 5' RACE reads again and assigns one entry to each CDR3 protein, with no DNA. Found here are fewer than 400,000 distinct CDR3 sequences; the top ten clones hold around a tenth. Material for sequencing was blood T cells: a sorted CD56 or NKG2C T cell subset, CD4+ or CD8+ T cells, or bulk PBMC T cells (not recorded which). These receptors were collected from a woman in her forties or fifties in good health.

The chain combines TRBV6-1 with TRBJ2-1. The germline V gene encodes CDR1 MNHNS and CDR2 SASEGT. CDR3 length: 14 residues. CDR3 protein: CASSEALPANEQFF.

The rearrangement links TRBV9 to TRBJ2-1; TCRdb selects TRBD2, and the lack of DNA leaves this call unchecked. The CDR3 extends over 20 amino acids. Germline V gives CDR1 SGDLS, CDR2 YYNGEE. CDR3: CASSPLRLAGGPSLYNEQFF.

The rearrangement links TRBV29-1 to TRBJ2-1; there is no DNA to check the TCRdb D call of TRBD2. Germline CDR1 SQVTM, CDR2 ANQGSEA. This CDR3 region has 17 residues. CDR3 region: CSVRLAGILGVYNEQFF.